This T cell receptor beta chain was recovered during a study of early T cells in non-severe SARS-CoV-2 infection. Overall study context: Sequencing of bulk RNA from unsorted whole blood was done, without chain pairing. Study-level results: VDJdb-based matching was biased toward anti-spike CD8 responses and missed private and CD4 specificities.

This clonotype was found many times. Its specificity is not known. Germline and junction disagree at one end, which may indicate a read error. Germline CDR1 is SGHTA and CDR2 is FQGNSA. CDR3 length equals 15 residues. Attachment of unique molecular identifiers was made to individual cDNA molecules. Each CDR3 protein is one row after TCRdb ran MiXCR on the 5' RACE reads. The table lists almost 85,000 distinct CDR3 sequences, roughly 12% of them singletons. V usage is TRBV7-2 and J usage is TRBJ2-1; D may be TRBD2 (5 bases). The clonotype comes from an adult who was a healthcare worker with PCR-confirmed SARS-CoV-2 infection or an uninfected control (not recorded which). What was sequenced was whole blood. The CDR3 region is CASSLPASSDNEQFF. The CDR3 region has the DNA TGTGCCAGCAGCTTACCGGCTAGCTCCGACAATGAGCAGTTCTTC.